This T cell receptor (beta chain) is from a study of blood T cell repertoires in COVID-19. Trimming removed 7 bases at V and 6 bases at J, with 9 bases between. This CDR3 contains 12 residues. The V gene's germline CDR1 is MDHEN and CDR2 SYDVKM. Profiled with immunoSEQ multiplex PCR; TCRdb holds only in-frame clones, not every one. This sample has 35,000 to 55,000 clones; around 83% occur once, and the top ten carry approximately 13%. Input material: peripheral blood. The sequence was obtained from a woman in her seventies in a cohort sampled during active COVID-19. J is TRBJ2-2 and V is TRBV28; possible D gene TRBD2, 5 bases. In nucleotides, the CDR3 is TGTGCCAGCAAATACGGGGCCGGGGAGCTGTTTTTT. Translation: CASKYGAGELFF.